The clone carrying this TCR beta chain was picked up many times. No antigen is known for it. Patients underwent thyroid surgery, and none had received any treatment before it. This sample is drawn from a study of metastatic and nonmetastatic thyroid tumors. On the study more broadly: The comparison covered peripheral blood and tumor or nodule tissue in malignant and benign thyroid patients. General observations from the study: In both blood and tumor samples, TCR beta diversity was reported significantly higher for malignant than benign nodules.

V was cut by 5 bases and J by 6 bases, with 16 bases left in between. CDR3 length: 15 amino acids. Germline CDR1 MNHNS, CDR2 SASEGT. Study processing details: Between-group CDR3 differences, defined by clinicopathological status, yielded a distant-metastasis classifier for papillary thyroid cancer. Via MiXCR, TCRdb re-called the PCR reads. TCRdb, not the authors, supplied the V and J calls. The table includes 23,000 or so clones, roughly 24% detected once. Sequenced sample: tumor tissue. V is TRBV6-1 and J is TRBJ1-4; possible D gene TRBD1, 5 bases. The clonotype was recovered from a female donor with papillary thyroid cancer or a benign thyroid nodule (not recorded which). Some clones in this sample may be carry-over from other donors' samples. The CDR3 nucleotides are TGTGCCAGCAGTACCGGGACGGGTGATGATGAAAAACTGTTTTTT. This sequence encodes CASSTGTGDDEKLFF.